This T cell receptor beta chain was sequenced during a study of T cells in localized non-small cell lung cancer. Findings and caveats of the study: Appearance in adjacent lung was seen for a median roughly 50 of the top 100 tumor clones.

Notes on this clone: Antigen: not known.

The table came from immunoSEQ multiplex PCR; TCRdb's copy has only in-frame clones and leaves some out. The table has 4,000 or so clones, 34% seen once. CDR3 length: 16 amino acids. V lost 3 bases to trimming and J lost 0 bases, with 12 bases between them. Germline V gives CDR1 MDHEN, CDR2 SYDVKM. The origin of this receptor is a man between 40 and 75 years old with stage II squamous cell lung carcinoma. The sample in question was lung tumor tissue, obtained before any cancer treatment. The genes are TRBV28 and TRBJ1-5; D unclear. The CDR3 protein is CASSLPRTGSNQPQHF. The CDR3 bases are TGTGCCAGCAGTTTGCCTCGGACGGGTAGCAATCAGCCCCAGCATTTT.